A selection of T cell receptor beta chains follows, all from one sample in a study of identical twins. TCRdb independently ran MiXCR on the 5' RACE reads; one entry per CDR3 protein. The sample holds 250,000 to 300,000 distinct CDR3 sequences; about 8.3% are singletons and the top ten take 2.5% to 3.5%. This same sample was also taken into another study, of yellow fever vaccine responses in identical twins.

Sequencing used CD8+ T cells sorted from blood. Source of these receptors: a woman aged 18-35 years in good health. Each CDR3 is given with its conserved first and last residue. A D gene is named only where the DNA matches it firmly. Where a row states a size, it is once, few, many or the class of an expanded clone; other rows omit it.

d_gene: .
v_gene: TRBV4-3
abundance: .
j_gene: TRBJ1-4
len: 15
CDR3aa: CASSQARGPMEKLFF
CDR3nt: TGCGCCAGCAGCCAAGCGAGGGGTCCCATGGAAAAACTGTTTTTT

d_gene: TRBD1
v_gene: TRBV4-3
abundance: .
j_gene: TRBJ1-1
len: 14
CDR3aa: CASSQETGRTEAFF
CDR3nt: TGCGCCAGCAGCCAAGAGACAGGGAGGACTGAAGCTTTCTTT

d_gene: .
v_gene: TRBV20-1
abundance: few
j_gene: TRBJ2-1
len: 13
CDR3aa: CSPSLGTYNEQFF
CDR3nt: TGCAGCCCATCACTGGGGACCTACAATGAGCAGTTCTTC

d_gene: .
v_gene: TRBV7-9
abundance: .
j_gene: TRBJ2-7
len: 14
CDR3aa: CASSLAAASYEQYF
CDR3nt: TGTGCCAGCAGCTTAGCGGCGGCATCCTACGAGCAGTACTTC

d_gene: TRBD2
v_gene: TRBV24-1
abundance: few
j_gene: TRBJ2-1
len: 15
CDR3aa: CATAAGVLDYNEQFF
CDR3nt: TGTGCCACCGCCGCGGGAGTACTAGACTACAATGAGCAGTTCTTC

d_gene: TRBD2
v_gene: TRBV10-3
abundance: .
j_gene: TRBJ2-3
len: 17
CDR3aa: CAISESSGGYSTDTQYF
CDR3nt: TGTGCCATCAGTGAGTCCAGCGGGGGGTACAGCACAGATACGCAGTATTTT

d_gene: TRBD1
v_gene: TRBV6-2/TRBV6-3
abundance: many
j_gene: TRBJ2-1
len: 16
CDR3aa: CASSRSRDRGRDEQFF
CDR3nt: TGTGCCAGCAGCCGATCCCGGGACAGGGGTAGGGATGAGCAGTTCTTC

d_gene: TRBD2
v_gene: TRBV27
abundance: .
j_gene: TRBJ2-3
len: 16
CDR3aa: CASSLSPGGPRDTQYF
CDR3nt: TGTGCCAGCAGTTTAAGCCCGGGAGGGCCGAGGGATACGCAGTATTTT

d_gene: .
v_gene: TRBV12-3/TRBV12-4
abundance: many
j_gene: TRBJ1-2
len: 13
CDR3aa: CASSWPDSYGYTF
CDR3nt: TGTGCCAGCAGTTGGCCAGATTCCTATGGCTACACCTTC

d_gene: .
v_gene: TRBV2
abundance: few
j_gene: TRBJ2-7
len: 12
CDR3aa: CATEGRTREQYF
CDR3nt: TGTGCCACCGAGGGTCGAACTCGCGAGCAGTACTTC

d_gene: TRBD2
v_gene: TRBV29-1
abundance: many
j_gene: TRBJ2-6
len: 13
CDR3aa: CSVIDRAGGSLTF
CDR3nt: TGCAGCGTAATAGACCGAGCGGGAGGGAGCCTGACTTTC

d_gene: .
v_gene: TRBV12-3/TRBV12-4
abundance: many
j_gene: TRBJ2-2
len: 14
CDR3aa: CASTAFINTGELFF
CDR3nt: TGTGCCAGCACCGCTTTCATCAACACCGGGGAGCTGTTTTTT

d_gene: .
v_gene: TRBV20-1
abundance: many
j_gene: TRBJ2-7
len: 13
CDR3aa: CSSRGRGSYEQYF
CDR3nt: TGCAGTAGTCGGGGCAGGGGCTCCTACGAGCAGTACTTC

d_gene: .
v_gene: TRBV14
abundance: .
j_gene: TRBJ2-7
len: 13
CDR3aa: CASSQVDNYEQYF
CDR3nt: TGTGCCAGCAGCCAAGTAGACAACTACGAGCAGTACTTC

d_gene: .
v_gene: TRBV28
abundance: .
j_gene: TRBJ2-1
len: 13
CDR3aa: CASSFGLRVEQFF
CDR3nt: TGTGCCAGCAGTTTTGGACTACGGGTTGAGCAGTTCTTC

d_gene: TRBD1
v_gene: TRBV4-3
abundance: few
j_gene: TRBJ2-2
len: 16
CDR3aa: CASSQEQGALTGELFF
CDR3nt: TGCGCCAGCAGCCAGGAACAGGGGGCACTGACCGGGGAGCTGTTTTTT

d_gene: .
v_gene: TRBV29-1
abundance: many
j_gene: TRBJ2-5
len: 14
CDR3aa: CSVEAPGLQETQYF
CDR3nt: TGCAGCGTTGAAGCGCCCGGACTACAAGAGACCCAGTACTTC

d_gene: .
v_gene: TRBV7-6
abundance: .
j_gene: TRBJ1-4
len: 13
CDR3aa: CASRSTLNEKLFF
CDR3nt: TGTGCCAGCAGATCGACCCTTAATGAAAAACTGTTTTTT

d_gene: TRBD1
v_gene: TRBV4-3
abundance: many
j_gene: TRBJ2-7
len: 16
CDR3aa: CASSQDLSRGHNEQYF
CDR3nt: TGCGCCAGCAGCCAAGATTTGTCCAGGGGGCACAACGAGCAGTACTTC

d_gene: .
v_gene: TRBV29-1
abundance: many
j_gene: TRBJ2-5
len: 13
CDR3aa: CSVRTVYQETQYF
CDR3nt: TGCAGCGTACGAACGGTGTACCAAGAGACCCAGTACTTC

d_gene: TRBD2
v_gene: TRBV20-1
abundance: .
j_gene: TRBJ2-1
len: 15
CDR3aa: CSARSLRGGGNEQFF
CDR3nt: TGCAGTGCTAGATCGCTACGGGGGGGCGGCAATGAGCAGTTCTTC

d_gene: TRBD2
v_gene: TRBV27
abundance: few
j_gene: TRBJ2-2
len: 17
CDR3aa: CASSLAGGTANTGELFF
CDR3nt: TGTGCCAGCAGTTTAGCGGGAGGGACGGCGAACACCGGGGAGCTGTTTTTT

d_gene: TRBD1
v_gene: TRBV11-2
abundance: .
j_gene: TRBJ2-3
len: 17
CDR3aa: CASSLQTGAMGTDTQYF
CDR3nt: TGTGCCAGCAGCTTACAAACAGGGGCGATGGGCACAGATACGCAGTATTTT

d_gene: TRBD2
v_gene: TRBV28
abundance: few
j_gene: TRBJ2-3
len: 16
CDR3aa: CASSLFRGGIADTQYF
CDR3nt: TGTGCCAGCAGTTTATTCCGGGGGGGCATCGCAGATACGCAGTATTTT

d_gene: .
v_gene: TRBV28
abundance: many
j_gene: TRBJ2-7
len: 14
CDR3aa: CASSFSGTASEQYF
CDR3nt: TGTGCCAGCAGTTTCTCCGGGACGGCCAGCGAGCAGTACTTC

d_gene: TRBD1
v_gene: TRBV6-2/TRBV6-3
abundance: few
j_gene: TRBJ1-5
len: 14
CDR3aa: CASNTDRGYQPQHF
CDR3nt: TGTGCCAGCAATACGGACAGGGGCTATCAGCCCCAGCATTTT

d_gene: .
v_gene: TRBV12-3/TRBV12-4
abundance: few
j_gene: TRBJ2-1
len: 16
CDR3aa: CASSPREGGIYNEQFF
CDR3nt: TGTGCCAGCAGTCCCCGGGAAGGGGGTATCTACAATGAGCAGTTCTTC

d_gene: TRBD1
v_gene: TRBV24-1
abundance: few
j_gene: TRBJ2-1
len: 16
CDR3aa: CATSDRDRTSYNEQFF
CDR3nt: TGTGCCACCAGTGATCGGGACAGGACCTCCTACAATGAGCAGTTCTTC

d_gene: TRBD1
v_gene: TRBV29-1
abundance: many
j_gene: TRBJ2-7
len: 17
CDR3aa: CSVRTQPGQGVLYEQYF
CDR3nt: TGCAGCGTTCGCACGCAACCGGGACAGGGGGTTCTTTACGAGCAGTACTTC

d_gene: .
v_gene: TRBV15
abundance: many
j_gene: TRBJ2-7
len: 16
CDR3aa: CATRDSTTERGYEQYF
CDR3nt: TGTGCCACGCGGGACTCCACGACCGAAAGAGGCTACGAGCAGTACTTC

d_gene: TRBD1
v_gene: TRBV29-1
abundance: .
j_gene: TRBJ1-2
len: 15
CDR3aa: CSANPGQGANYGYTF
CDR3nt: TGCAGCGCGAATCCGGGACAGGGGGCTAACTATGGCTACACCTTC

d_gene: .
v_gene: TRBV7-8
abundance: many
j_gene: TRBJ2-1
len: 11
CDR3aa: CASSYNNEQFF
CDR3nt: TGTGCCAGCAGCTACAACAATGAGCAGTTCTTC

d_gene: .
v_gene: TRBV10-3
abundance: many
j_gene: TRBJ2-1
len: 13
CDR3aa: CAISLGLYNEQFF
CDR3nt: TGTGCCATCAGTTTGGGACTTTACAATGAGCAGTTCTTC

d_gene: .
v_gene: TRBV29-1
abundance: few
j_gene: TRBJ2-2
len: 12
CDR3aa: CSVVRGTGELFF
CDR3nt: TGCAGCGTTGTCAGGGGTACCGGGGAGCTGTTTTTT

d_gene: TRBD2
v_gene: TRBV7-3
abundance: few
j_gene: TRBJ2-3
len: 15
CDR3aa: CASKLRGGLADTQYF
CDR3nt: TGTGCCAGTAAGCTTCGGGGGGGCCTAGCAGATACGCAGTATTTT

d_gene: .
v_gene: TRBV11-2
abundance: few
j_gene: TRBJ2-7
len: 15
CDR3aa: CASSRSGTISYEQYF
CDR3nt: TGTGCCAGCAGCCGATCCGGGACAATCTCCTACGAGCAGTACTTC

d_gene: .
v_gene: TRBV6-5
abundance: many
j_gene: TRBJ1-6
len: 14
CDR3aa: CASSFDSPNSPLHF
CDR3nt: TGTGCCAGCAGTTTTGACAGCCCCAATTCACCCCTCCACTTT

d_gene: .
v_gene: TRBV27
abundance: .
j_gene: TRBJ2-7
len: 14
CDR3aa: CASSARDGHYEQYF
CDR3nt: TGTGCCAGCAGTGCCCGGGACGGACACTACGAGCAGTACTTC

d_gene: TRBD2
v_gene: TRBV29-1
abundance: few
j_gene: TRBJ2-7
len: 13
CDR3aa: CSVLLAGRFEQYF
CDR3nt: TGCAGCGTTCTACTAGCGGGACGTTTCGAGCAGTACTTC

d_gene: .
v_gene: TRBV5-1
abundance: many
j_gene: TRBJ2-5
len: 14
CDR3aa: CASSLMGDQETQYF
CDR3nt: TGCGCCAGCAGCTTGATGGGTGACCAAGAGACCCAGTACTTC